This T cell receptor beta chain was obtained from a study of shared clonotypes between healthy human individuals. Regarding the study as a whole: Non-shared clonotypes had lower generation probabilities than clonotypes shared by all four sorted-subset donors.

The assay was run at deep level. Authors' processing steps: From ImmunoSEQ came sequences covering only the junction and carrying no quality scores, so filtering differed. Profiling relied on immunoSEQ multiplex PCR, and the TCRdb table lists in-frame clones only, not all of them. V and J calls and clone size are as listed in that table; D and trimming were resolved from the DNA. Seen here are 550,000 to 700,000 clones, approximately 73% observed once, and the top ten hold 1.5% to 2%. Germline V gives CDR1 SGHDT, CDR2 YYEEEE. V lost 2 bases and J 4 bases, leaving 12 bases between the germline ends. CDR3 length: 14 residues. Note on this clone: Its target is not known. Distinct nucleotide sequences in the sample also encode this CDR3.

This TCR came from a woman aged 30 to 39 in good health. The J gene is TRBJ2-5, the V gene TRBV5-6; a weak D match, TRBD2 (5 bases). The sequenced sample was memory CD4+ T cells sorted from blood. As to subset: CD45RA-negative fraction. The CDR3: CASSLTREGETQYF. CDR3 DNA sequence: TGTGCCAGCAGCTTAACTAGAGAGGGAGAGACCCAGTACTTC. Variable domain in full (rest from reference TRBV5-6 and TRBJ2-5): DAGVTQSPTHLIKTRGQQVTLRCSPKSGHDTVSWYQQALGQGPQFIFQYYEEEERQRGNFPDRFSGHQFPNYSSELNVNALLLGDSALYLCASSLTREGETQYFGPGTRLLVL.